Presented here are 28 T cell receptor beta chains from one specimen sequenced in a study of T-cell memory formation after mild COVID-19. TCRdb re-called the 5' RACE reads through MiXCR, storing one row per CDR3 protein. The table lists roughly 86,000 distinct CDR3 sequences, roughly an eighth of them singletons. Sequencing was carried out using PBMCs or a T cell subset sorted from them (not recorded which). Receptor source: an adult woman who had mild COVID-19 (a few samples of this study predate the infection). Cell type and time point are not known.

This clonotype was counted between two and nine times. The chain couples TRBV9 to TRBJ1-2; 8 nucleotides align to TRBD1. After removal of 3 bases from V and 1 base from J, the junction contained 11 bases not matched to a gene. This CDR3 comprises 17 residues. Germline V gives CDR1 SGDLS, CDR2 YYNGEE. Here the CDR3 reads CASSGYTGGGLNYGYTF. CDR3 in DNA: TGTGCCAGCAGCGGCTATACAGGGGGTGGCCTTAACTATGGCTACACCTTC.

This clonotype was observed a handful of times. This chain uses TRBV5-1 with TRBJ2-3, with TRBD2 as a possible D gene (6 bases). Germline V gives CDR1 SGHRS, CDR2 YFSETQ. Trimming cost V 5 bases and J 4 bases, with 14 bases left between them. The CDR3 spans 14 residues. CDR3 loop: CASSGGLRADTQYF. CDR3 coding DNA: TGCGCCAGCAGTGGGGGACTGCGGGCAGATACGCAGTATTTT.

The chain carries TRBV12-3 or TRBV12-4 and TRBJ2-5; the D gene is possibly TRBD2 (6 bases). This CDR3 comprises 13 residues. V shed 4 bases and J shed 2 bases, with 8 bases lying between them. The CDR3, as DNA: TGTGCCAGCAGTTGGCGGGGTCAAGAGACCCAGTACTTC. Translating it yields CASSWRGQETQYF.

The table lists this clonotype with a few counts. This chain links TRBV9 with TRBJ2-3, with D tentatively TRBD2 (5 bases). The CDR3 contains 13 residues. Trimming removed 4 bases from V and 3 bases from J, with 9 bases in between. CDR1 SGDLS and CDR2 YYNGEE come from the germline V gene. The CDR3 sequence: CASSPRTTDTQYF. The CDR3 coding sequence is TGTGCCAGCAGCCCCCGGACTACAGATACGCAGTATTTT.

The chain joins TRBV7-9 to TRBJ2-3; D is unclear. V was shortened by 8 bases and J by 3 bases, with 3 bases between the two germline ends. The CDR3 spans 10 residues. Germline assignment: CDR1 SEHNR and CDR2 FQNEAQ (reference sequence). CDR3 amino acids: CASGTDTQYF. DNA of the CDR3: TGTGCCAGCGGTACAGATACGCAGTATTTT.

The rearrangement links TRBV20-1 to TRBJ2-7; possible D gene TRBD1, 6 bases. With 3 bases removed from V and 3 bases from J, the gap between germline ends came to 12 bases. This CDR3 comprises 13 residues. Germline CDR1 is DFQATT and CDR2 is SNEGSKA (reference sequence). The CDR3 DNA follows: TGCAGTGCTAGTGGAAGGACAGACTACGAGCAGTACTTC. This codes for CSASGRTDYEQYF.

Note on this clonotype: Lacking the conserved final phenylalanine or tryptophan, this CDR3 likely reflects a read error. The chain has TRBV7-3 and TRBJ2-7; a weak D match, TRBD1 (6 bases). The CDR3 has 12 amino acids. Germline lookup yields CDR1 SGHTA and CDR2 FQGTGA. Trimming shortened V by 5 bases and J by 6 bases, and 11 bases separated the two germline ends. This CDR3 is CASSAQGSEQYS. The CDR3 region has the DNA TGTGCCAGCAGCGCACAGGGTTCCGAGCAGTACTCC.

The sample holds a few counts of this clonotype. This chain connects TRBV7-9 to TRBJ2-7; D gene unclear. Per germline, CDR1 SEHNR and CDR2 FQNEAQ (reference sequence). Trimming left V 1 base short and J 2 bases short, with 12 bases between. The CDR3 has 15 residues. CDR3 region: CASSLGLTTTYEQYF. CDR3 coding DNA: TGTGCCAGCAGCTTAGGGCTTACCACGACCTACGAGCAGTACTTC.

The rearrangement joins TRBV12-3 or TRBV12-4 to TRBJ2-7; 7 bases are a match to TRBD2. The CDR3 has 15 amino acids. V was pared by 6 bases and J by 4 bases, with 12 bases of the junction left unmatched. The CDR3 spells CASSPRSSGSYEQYF. In DNA, the CDR3 is TGTGCCAGCAGCCCAAGGTCTAGCGGAAGTTACGAGCAGTACTTC.

J is TRBJ1-6 and V is TRBV15; D gene uncertain. Germline lookup yields CDR1 LNHNV and CDR2 YYDKDF (reference sequence). The CDR3 length is 17 residues. Trimming stripped 0 bases from V and 0 bases from J, with 9 bases between. CDR3 nucleotide sequence: TGTGCCACCAGCAGAGAATTCAGGAGCTCCTATAATTCACCCCTCCACTTT. This codes for CATSREFRSSYNSPLHF.

The genes are TRBV7-8 and TRBJ2-1; 14 nucleotides agree with TRBD2. The CDR3 sequence is 18 residues long. CDR1 and CDR2 (germline): SGHVS, FQNEAQ. J was trimmed by 0 bases and V by 4 bases; bases with no gene match: 5. This chain's CDR3 is CASSSPGLAGVSYNEQFF. CDR3 sequence (DNA): TGTGCCAGCAGCTCTCCGGGACTAGCGGGGGTCTCCTACAATGAGCAGTTCTTC.

There are many counts of this clonotype. This chain links TRBV4-2 with TRBJ2-7, with 9 bases aligning to TRBD2. Germline lookup yields CDR1 LGHNA and CDR2 YNFKEQ. This CDR3 is 18 amino acids long. The ends lost 3 bases at V and 0 bases at J; junction bases unmatched: 12. For the CDR3, the DNA is TGTGCCAGCAGCCAGAACCAATTTAGCGGGAGAGGCTCCTACGAGCAGTACTTC. Translated: CASSQNQFSGRGSYEQYF.

The gene calls are TRBV4-1 and TRBJ2-7; D call uncertain. The CDR3 consists of 12 residues. The germline V and J ends were trimmed by 2 bases and 3 bases, with 5 bases remaining between them. Germline V gene data show CDR1 as MGHRA and CDR2 as YSYEKL. CDR3: CASSQNNYEQYF. The CDR3 nucleotides are TGCGCCAGCAGCCAAAACAACTACGAGCAGTACTTC.

The chain combines TRBV5-1 with TRBJ1-4; tentative D call: TRBD1 (6 bases). CDR1 is SGHRS, CDR2 YFSETQ, per germline. V was pared by 2 bases and J by 6 bases, with 11 bases between. The CDR3 has 14 residues. The CDR3 is CASSFAGEDEKLFF. The CDR3 nucleotides read TGCGCCAGCAGCTTTGCAGGGGAGGATGAAAAACTGTTTTTT.

This clonotype occurred a few times. The rearrangement joins TRBV7-6 to TRBJ2-7, with D perhaps TRBD1 (6 bases). V shed 4 bases and J shed 7 bases, with 11 bases lying between them. The CDR3 contains 12 residues. From germline, CDR1 is SGHVS and CDR2 FNYEAQ. The CDR3 spells CASSSGEREQYF. The CDR3 DNA is TGTGCCAGCAGCTCAGGGGAACGAGAGCAGTACTTC.

This clonotype was found a few times. The V call is TRBV5-1, the J call TRBJ2-7; 8 nucleotides match TRBD2. This CDR3 contains 14 residues. Germline V CDR1 and CDR2: SGHRS, YFSETQ. V lost 0 bases to trimming and J lost 5 bases; unmatched junction nucleotides: 4. CDR3 protein: CASSLALADHEQYF. The CDR3 DNA reads TGCGCCAGCAGCTTGGCACTAGCGGACCACGAGCAGTACTTC.

This chain connects TRBV12-3 or TRBV12-4 to TRBJ2-1, with D possibly TRBD2 on 8 matching bases. Trimming stripped 7 bases from V and 8 bases from J, with 21 bases between. This CDR3 has 15 residues. CDR3 sequence: CASNPRGGRGDEQFF. For the CDR3, the DNA is TGTGCCAGCAACCCCCGGGGGGGCAGGGGGGATGAGCAGTTCTTC.

This clonotype came up a few times. The chain carries TRBV5-5 and TRBJ2-7; D not resolved. The germline V gene has CDR1 SGHKS and CDR2 YYEKEE (reference sequence). The V end lost 6 bases, the J end lost 3 bases, and 7 bases lay between the germline ends. This CDR3 region has 11 residues. The CDR3 reads CASTMDYEQYF. DNA for the CDR3: TGTGCCAGCACCATGGACTACGAGCAGTACTTC.

The genes are TRBV5-4 and TRBJ2-7, with D unclear. This CDR3 has 11 residues. Germline CDR1 reads SGHNT; CDR2 reads YYREEE (reference sequence). The ends were cut back, 7 bases at V and 6 bases at J, with 11 bases in the middle. The CDR3 nucleotides are TGTGCCAGCTCCTCCACGGGCGAGCAGTACTTC. Translation: CASSSTGEQYF. Using reference TRBV5-4 and TRBJ2-7 for the parts outside the CDR3, the full variable domain is ETGVTQSPTHLIKTRGQQVTLRCSSQSGHNTVSWYQQALGQGPQFIFQYYREEENGRGNFPPRFSGLQFPNYSSELNVNALELDDSALYLCASSSTGEQYFGPGTRLTVT.

This clonotype was counted between two and nine times. A read error may account for a junction end that differs from germline. The rearrangement joins TRBV29-1 to TRBJ2-7, with 10 bases aligning to TRBD1. The CDR3 loop spans 12 amino acids. Germline assignment: CDR1 SQVTM and CDR2 ANQGSEA. The CDR3 sequence: CSAEATGGVQYF. As DNA, the CDR3 is TGCAGCGCTGAAGCGACAGGGGGCGTGCAGTACTTC.

The chain carries TRBV27 and TRBJ2-3, with 8 bases matching TRBD1. Per the germline V gene, CDR1 is MNHEY and CDR2 is SMNVEV (reference sequence). This CDR3 is 16 amino acids long. V dropped 3 bases and J dropped 2; count of bases not matched to a gene: 7. In DNA form, the CDR3 reads TGTGCCAGCAGTTTTAACCGGGACAGGCTCACAGATACGCAGTATTTT. This translates into CASSFNRDRLTDTQYF.

The chain uses TRBV15 and TRBJ2-1, with TRBD2 matching 11 bases. CDR1 LNHNV and CDR2 YYDKDF come from the germline V gene (reference sequence). This CDR3 is 15 amino acids long. The V gene end was trimmed by 5 bases and the J gene end by 12 bases; junction bases not matched to a gene: 12. The CDR3 DNA follows: TGTGCCACCAGCCTTACTAGCGGGGGACCCTCTTGGCAGTTCTTC. Its translation: CATSLTSGGPSWQFF.

The genes are TRBV12-3 or TRBV12-4 and TRBJ1-1; no clear D. Trimming shortened V by 2 bases and J by 2 bases, and 6 bases separated the two germline ends. This CDR3 comprises 13 residues. CDR3 in DNA: TGTGCCAGCAGTTTACCAGGAAACACTGAAGCTTTCTTT. Translation gives CASSLPGNTEAFF.

V is TRBV29-1 and J is TRBJ2-7; weak D call: TRBD2 (5 bases). The CDR3 sequence is 13 residues long. V was shortened by 2 bases and J by 2 bases, with 10 bases between the two germline ends. Germline CDR1 is SQVTM and CDR2 is ANQGSEA. CDR3 in DNA: TGCAGCGTTGAACACGGAGGTGCCTACGAGCAGTACTTC. This sequence encodes CSVEHGGAYEQYF.

In its sample, this clonotype was seen many times. CDR3 sequence: CASSLVVVTGATDTQYF. CDR3 in DNA: TGCGCCAGCAGCTTGGTTGTCGTGACAGGGGCAACAGATACGCAGTATTTT. The chain uses TRBV5-1 and TRBJ2-3, with 8 bases identical to TRBD1. The CDR3 is made up of 17 amino acids. CDR1 and CDR2 from the germline V gene are SGHRS and YFSETQ. The ends lost 0 bases at V and 3 bases at J; junction bases unmatched: 9. The full variable domain, its missing parts supplied by reference TRBV5-1 and TRBJ2-3, is KAGVTQTPRYLIKTRGQQVTLSCSPISGHRSVSWYQQTPGQGLQFLFEYFSETQRNKGNFPGRFSGRQFSNSRSEMNVSTLELGDSALYLCASSLVVVTGATDTQYFGPGTRLTVL.

This clonotype was seen more than once but under ten times. This chain links TRBV7-8 with TRBJ2-5; perhaps TRBD2 as D (5 bases). The CDR3 covers 16 residues. V was trimmed by 4 bases and J by 1 base, leaving 16 bases between them. In germline, CDR1 is SGHVS, CDR2 FQNEAQ. CDR3 DNA: TGTGCCAGCAGCTCTCCGGCGGGCGCCAGCCAAGAGACCCAGTACTTC. Residues: CASSSPAGASQETQYF.

The rearrangement joins TRBV13 to TRBJ2-7; a possible D gene is TRBD2 (5 bases). CDR3 length: 15 amino acids. Germline CDR1 PRHDT, CDR2 FYEKMQ (reference sequence). V shed 0 bases and J shed 0 bases, with 9 bases lying between them. CDR3 region: CASSLGRGSSYEQYF. The CDR3 DNA follows: TGTGCCAGCAGCTTAGGCCGAGGGAGCTCCTACGAGCAGTACTTC.

This clonotype has a handful of counts. The chain uses TRBV29-1 and TRBJ2-5, with 9 positions matching TRBD1. The ends lost 0 bases at V and 1 base at J; junction bases unmatched: 6. From germline, CDR1 is SQVTM and CDR2 ANQGSEA. The CDR3 totals 16 residues. The CDR3 bases are TGCAGCGTTGAAGATCGGAACAGGGGGCTCCAAGAGACCCAGTACTTC. This translates into CSVEDRNRGLQETQYF.